Following are 23 T cell receptor beta chains from one sample sequenced in a study of blood T cell repertoires in COVID-19. The repertoire was sequenced with immunoSEQ multiplex PCR; TCRdb's copy has only in-frame clones and lacks some. This table has 200,000 to 250,000 clones, approximately 83% appearing once. Specimen: PBMCs or T cells enriched from blood (not recorded which). These receptors all stem from a woman aged 60-75 years who had recovered from COVID-19.

The J gene is TRBJ2-1, the V gene TRBV7-9, with TRBD2 matching over 9 bases. The trim removed 4 bases at V and 1 base at J, leaving 5 bases unmatched. Germline CDR1 reads SEHNR; CDR2 reads FQNEAQ (reference sequence). There are 16 residues in the CDR3. The CDR3 DNA reads TGTGCCAGCAGCTCCCGTAGCGGGAGATCCTACAATGAGCAGTTCTTC. This translates into CASSSRSGRSYNEQFF.

This sequence joins TRBV19 and TRBJ2-1; TRBD2 agrees at 8 bases. CDR1 and CDR2 from the germline V gene are LNHDA and SQIVND (reference sequence). V lost 4 bases and J lost 3; bases outside the gene matches: 2. The CDR3 has 14 amino acids. The CDR3 spells CASSKAGGYNEQFF. The CDR3 coding sequence is TGTGCCAGTAGTAAGGCGGGGGGCTACAATGAGCAGTTCTTC.

The chain couples TRBV19 to TRBJ1-1; TRBD1 agrees at 12 bases. The CDR3 covers 16 residues. In germline, CDR1 is LNHDA, CDR2 SQIVND (reference sequence). V dropped 0 bases and J dropped 6; count of bases not matched to a gene: 5. This CDR3 reads CASSIEGQGAGAEAFF. Written as DNA, the CDR3 is TGTGCCAGTAGTATAGAGGGACAGGGGGCTGGAGCTGAAGCTTTCTTT.

This chain connects TRBV7-2 to TRBJ1-2; D is unresolved. V shed 1 base and J shed 8 bases, with 17 bases lying between them. Germline assignment: CDR1 SGHTA and CDR2 FQGNSA. CDR3 length equals 15 residues. The CDR3 DNA sequence: TGTGCCAGCAGCTTAGGAGGCGGCTCAGCGGGAGGCTACACCTTC. Amino acids: CASSLGGGSAGGYTF.

Only a few counts were recorded for this clone. The rearrangement links TRBV2 to TRBJ1-3; D is unresolved. CDR3 length: 15 amino acids. CDR1 and CDR2 (germline): SNHLY, FYNNEI. V lost 7 bases and J 4 bases, leaving 17 bases between the germline ends. CDR3 nucleotide sequence: TGTGCCAGCAAAGATCTCCGGAGCCCCGGAAACACCATATATTTT. Translated: CASKDLRSPGNTIYF.

This chain connects TRBV6-5 to TRBJ1-1, with D maybe TRBD1 (5 bases). Germline loops: CDR1 MNHEY, CDR2 SVGAGI. The CDR3 loop spans 11 amino acids. The ends were cut back, 8 bases at V and 5 bases at J, with 9 bases in the middle. The CDR3 loop is CASGRGTEAFF. CDR3 DNA: TGTGCCAGCGGGAGGGGAACTGAAGCTTTCTTT.

This clone was detected only once. The chain has TRBV7-8 and TRBJ2-5, with 11 bases lining up with TRBD2. With 5 bases clipped from V and 5 bases from J, the junction kept 7 bases outside the gene matches. Germline V CDR1 and CDR2: SGHVS, FQNEAQ. The CDR3 extends over 15 amino acids. CDR3 nucleotides: TGTGCCAGCAGCCAAATAGCGGGAGGGGCGGAGACCCAGTACTTC. This encodes CASSQIAGGAETQYF.

Only one count was recorded for this clone. The V call is TRBV5-1, the J call TRBJ2-3; 8 nucleotides line up with TRBD2. CDR1 SGHRS and CDR2 YFSETQ come from the germline V gene. The CDR3 totals 16 residues. The trim removed 0 bases at V and 1 base at J, leaving 4 bases unmatched. The chain's CDR3 is CASSLGRAGGTDTQYF. DNA of the CDR3: TGCGCCAGCAGCTTGGGACGAGCGGGGGGCACAGATACGCAGTATTTT.

The gene calls are TRBV18 and TRBJ2-1; TRBD2 matches at 8 bases. Unmatched junction bases numbered 11, after V lost 3 bases and J lost 7 bases. CDR1 is KGHSH and CDR2 is LQKENI in the germline V gene. This CDR3 region has 16 residues. The DNA for the CDR3 is TGTGCCAGCTCACCCCTCCAGTCGGGGGGGCGGAATGAGCAGTTCTTC. The encoded protein is CASSPLQSGGRNEQFF.

This chain connects TRBV11-3 to TRBJ2-1; TRBD1 matches at 8 bases. In germline, CDR1 is SGHNT, CDR2 YENEEA. The V gene end was trimmed by 3 bases and the J gene end by 9 bases; junction bases not matched to a gene: 4. This CDR3 contains 13 residues. The CDR3 DNA reads as TGTGCCAGCAGCTTTGGAGACAGGGGTGAGCAGTTCTTC. It translates to CASSFGDRGEQFF.

This clone was observed once. This chain uses TRBV29-1 with TRBJ1-4; the D is unclear. The V gene's germline CDR1 is SQVTM and CDR2 ANQGSEA. V lost 6 bases to trimming and J lost 5 bases, with 13 bases between them. The length of the CDR3 is 13 residues. CDR3 protein: CSVLEILNEKLFF. CDR3 coding DNA: TGCAGCGTCCTGGAGATTCTGAATGAAAAACTGTTTTTT. Full variable domain (missing parts from reference TRBV29-1 and TRBJ1-4): SAVISQKPSRDICQRGTSLTIQCQVDSQVTMMFWYRQQPGQSLTLIATANQGSEATYESGFVIDKFPISRPNLTFSTLTVSNMSPEDSSIYLCSVLEILNEKLFFGSGTQLSVL.

The chain has TRBV27 and TRBJ1-2; 8 nucleotides line up with TRBD1. The CDR3 loop spans 16 amino acids. With V trimmed by 6 bases and J by 3 bases, 12 bases remained unmatched. Germline V gene sequence: CDR1 MNHEY, CDR2 SMNVEV (reference sequence). CDR3: CASRGGAGGLYYGYTF. The CDR3 DNA reads TGTGCCAGCAGGGGAGGAGCAGGGGGCCTTTACTATGGCTACACCTTC.

The chain joins TRBV10-3 to TRBJ1-2; TRBD1 aligns across 12 bases. This CDR3 spans 15 amino acids. Germline V CDR1 and CDR2: ENHRY, SYGVKD. The J segment lost 6 bases and the V segment lost 9 bases, leaving 11 bases of the junction unmatched. The CDR3 loop is CAIGGQGAPLDGYTF. DNA of the CDR3: TGTGCCATTGGGGGACAGGGGGCACCCTTGGATGGCTACACCTTC.

The chain links TRBV6-5 to TRBJ1-1; 7 bases match TRBD1. The CDR3 runs to 16 residues. Per germline, CDR1 MNHEY and CDR2 SVGAGI. The ends lost 2 bases at V and 0 bases at J; junction bases unmatched: 6. Written as DNA, the CDR3 is TGTGCCAGCAGTTACGGGACAGCGGGTTTGAACACTGAAGCTTTCTTT. It yields the protein CASSYGTAGLNTEAFF.

The chain employs TRBV5-6 and TRBJ1-2, with 11 bases identical to TRBD1. Trimming removed 4 bases from V and 3 bases from J; junction bases left unmatched: 5. The CDR3 totals 15 residues. Germline CDR1 SGHDT, CDR2 YYEEEE. The CDR3 protein is CASSPMGQGDYGYTF. In DNA form, the CDR3 reads TGTGCCAGCAGCCCAATGGGACAGGGGGACTATGGCTACACCTTC.

The chain employs TRBV29-1 and TRBJ2-1; TRBD2 aligns across 9 bases. This CDR3 is built from 14 residues. V dropped 1 base and J dropped 5; count of bases not matched to a gene: 3. CDR1 is SQVTM, CDR2 ANQGSEA, per germline. The CDR3: CSVEVAGAHNEQFF. CDR3 bases: TGCAGCGTTGAAGTAGCGGGGGCCCACAATGAGCAGTTCTTC.

This sequence joins TRBV19 and TRBJ1-1, with D perhaps TRBD1 (6 bases). V was pared by 3 bases and J by 3 bases, with 8 bases between. CDR1 and CDR2 from the germline V gene are LNHDA and SQIVND (reference sequence). This CDR3 is 13 amino acids long. CDR3 in DNA: TGTGCCAGTAGTATGACAGGTGACACTGAAGCTTTCTTT. This codes for CASSMTGDTEAFF.

Points on this clone: This CDR3 is also generated by other DNA sequences in the sample. The chain is built from TRBV29-1 and TRBJ1-1; D not resolved. CDR1 is SQVTM and CDR2 is ANQGSEA in the germline V gene. The CDR3 runs to 11 residues. Trimming stripped 5 bases from V and 1 base from J, with 5 bases between. The chain's CDR3 is CSVRGNTEAFF. The CDR3 bases are TGCAGCGTTAGAGGGAACACTGAAGCTTTCTTT.

The genes are TRBV5-1 and TRBJ1-6, with TRBD1 as a possible D gene (5 bases). The CDR3 has 16 residues. V lost 0 bases and J 5 bases, leaving 12 bases between the germline ends. Germline CDR1 reads SGHRS; CDR2 reads YFSETQ. The CDR3 region is CASSLGGDGNNSPLHF. The DNA for the CDR3 is TGCGCCAGCAGCTTGGGGGGGGACGGAAATAATTCACCCCTCCACTTT. Together with reference TRBV5-1 and TRBJ1-6, the CDR3 gives the full variable domain: KAGVTQTPRYLIKTRGQQVTLSCSPISGHRSVSWYQQTPGQGLQFLFEYFSETQRNKGNFPGRFSGRQFSNSRSEMNVSTLELGDSALYLCASSLGGDGNNSPLHFGNGTRLTVT.

This rearrangement joins TRBV12-5 to TRBJ1-5; 7 bases map to TRBD1. With 6 bases clipped from V and 7 bases from J, the junction kept 6 bases outside the gene matches. The CDR3 sequence is 13 residues long. Germline V gene data show CDR1 as LGHNT and CDR2 as FRNRAP. CDR3 in DNA: TGTGCTAGTGGCCGACAGGGAGGACAGCCCCAGCATTTT. Its translation: CASGRQGGQPQHF.

This chain connects TRBV29-1 to TRBJ2-7, with D possibly matching TRBD1 (5 bases). With 0 bases removed from V and 3 bases from J, the gap between germline ends came to 12 bases. CDR3 length: 14 amino acids. Germline values: CDR1 SQVTM, CDR2 ANQGSEA. CDR3 loop: CSVEDRVKGYEQYF. The CDR3 DNA reads TGCAGCGTTGAAGACAGGGTGAAGGGCTACGAGCAGTACTTC.

V usage is TRBV10-3 and J usage is TRBJ1-1; D is undetermined. The CDR3 is 14 amino acids. The germline gives CDR1 ENHRY, CDR2 SYGVKD. Trimming shortened V by 7 bases and J by 5 bases, and 17 bases separated the two germline ends. CDR3 bases: TGTGCCATCACCTCGACATCCGCGTGGACTGAAGCTTTCTTT. Translation: CAITSTSAWTEAFF.

This clone was seen only a few times. The gene calls are TRBV5-1 and TRBJ1-1; D may be TRBD1 (5 bases). V was pared by 2 bases and J by 3 bases, with 14 bases between. Per germline, CDR1 SGHRS and CDR2 YFSETQ. This CDR3 has 15 amino acids. The CDR3 DNA is TGCGCCAGCAGCTTTGGGTCAGGGCTGGACACTGAAGCTTTCTTT. This sequence encodes CASSFGSGLDTEAFF.